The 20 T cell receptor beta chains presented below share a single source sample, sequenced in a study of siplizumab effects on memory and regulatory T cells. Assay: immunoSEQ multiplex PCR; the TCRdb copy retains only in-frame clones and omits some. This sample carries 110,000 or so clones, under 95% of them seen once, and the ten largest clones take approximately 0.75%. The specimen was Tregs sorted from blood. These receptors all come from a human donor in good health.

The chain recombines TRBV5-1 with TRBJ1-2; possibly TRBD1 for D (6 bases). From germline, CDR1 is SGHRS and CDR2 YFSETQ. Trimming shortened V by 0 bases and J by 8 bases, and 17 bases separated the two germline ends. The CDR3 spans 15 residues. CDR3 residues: CASSLVGRSGGGYTF. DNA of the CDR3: TGCGCCAGCAGCTTGGTGGGAAGATCGGGGGGCGGCTACACCTTC.

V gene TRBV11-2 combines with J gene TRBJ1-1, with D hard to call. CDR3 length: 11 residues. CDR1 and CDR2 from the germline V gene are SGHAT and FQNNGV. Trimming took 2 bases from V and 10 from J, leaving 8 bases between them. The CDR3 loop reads CASSLILSAFF. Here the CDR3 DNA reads TGTGCCAGCAGCTTAATATTATCAGCTTTCTTT.

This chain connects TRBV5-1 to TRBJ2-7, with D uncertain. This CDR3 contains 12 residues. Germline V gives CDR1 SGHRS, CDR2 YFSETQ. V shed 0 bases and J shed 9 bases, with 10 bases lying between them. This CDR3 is CASSLEAEGQYF. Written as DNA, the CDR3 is TGCGCCAGCAGCTTGGAGGCAGAAGGGCAGTACTTC.

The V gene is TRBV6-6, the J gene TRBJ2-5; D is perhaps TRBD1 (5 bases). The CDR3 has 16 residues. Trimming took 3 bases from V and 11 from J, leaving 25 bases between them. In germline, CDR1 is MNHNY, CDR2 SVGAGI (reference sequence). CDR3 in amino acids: CASSYMSLDSRLEQYF. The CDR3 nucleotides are TGTGCCAGCAGTTATATGAGCCTCGACAGTCGCTTAGAGCAGTACTTC.

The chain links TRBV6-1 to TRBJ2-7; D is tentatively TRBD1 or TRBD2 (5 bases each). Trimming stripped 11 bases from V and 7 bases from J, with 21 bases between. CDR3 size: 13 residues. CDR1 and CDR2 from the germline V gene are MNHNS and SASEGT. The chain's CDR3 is CAGRDGRFGEQYF. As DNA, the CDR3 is TGTGCCGGCCGGGACGGACGATTTGGGGAGCAGTACTTC.

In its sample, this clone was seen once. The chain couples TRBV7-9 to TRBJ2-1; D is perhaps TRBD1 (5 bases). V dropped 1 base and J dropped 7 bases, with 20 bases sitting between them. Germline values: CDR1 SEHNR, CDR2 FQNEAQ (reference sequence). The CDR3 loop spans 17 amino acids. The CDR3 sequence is CASSLEGHSRGGNEQFF. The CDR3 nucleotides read TGTGCCAGCAGCTTAGAGGGGCACAGTAGGGGTGGAAATGAGCAGTTCTTC.

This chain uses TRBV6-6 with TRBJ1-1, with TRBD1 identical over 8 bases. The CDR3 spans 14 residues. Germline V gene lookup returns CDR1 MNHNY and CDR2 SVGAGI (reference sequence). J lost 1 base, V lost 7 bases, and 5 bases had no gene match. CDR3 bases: TGTGCCAGCATCCAAACAGGGGGGAACACTGAAGCTTTCTTT. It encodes CASIQTGGNTEAFF.

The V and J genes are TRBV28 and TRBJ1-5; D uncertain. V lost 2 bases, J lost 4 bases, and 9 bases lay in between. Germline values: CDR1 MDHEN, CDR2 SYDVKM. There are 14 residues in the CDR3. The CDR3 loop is CASSLGRINQPQHF. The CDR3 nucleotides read TGTGCCAGCAGTTTAGGGCGAATAAATCAGCCCCAGCATTTT.

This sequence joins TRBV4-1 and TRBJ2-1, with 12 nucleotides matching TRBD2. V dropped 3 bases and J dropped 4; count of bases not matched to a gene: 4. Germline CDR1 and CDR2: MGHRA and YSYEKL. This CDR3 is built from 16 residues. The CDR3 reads CASSHVTSGRYNEQFF. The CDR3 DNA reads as TGCGCCAGCAGCCACGTAACTAGCGGGAGGTACAATGAGCAGTTCTTC.

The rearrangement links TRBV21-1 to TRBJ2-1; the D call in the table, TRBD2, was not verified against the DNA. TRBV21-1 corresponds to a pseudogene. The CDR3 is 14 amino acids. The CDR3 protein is CASSKIRRLRAQFF. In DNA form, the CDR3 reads TGTGCCAGCAGCAAAATCCGGAGATTGAGGGCACAGTTCTTC.

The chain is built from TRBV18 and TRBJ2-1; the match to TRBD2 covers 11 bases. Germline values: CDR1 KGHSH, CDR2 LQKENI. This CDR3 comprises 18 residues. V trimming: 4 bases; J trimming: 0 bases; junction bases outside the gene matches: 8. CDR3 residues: CASSLGTSGPSSYNEQFF. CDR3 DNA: TGTGCCAGCTCACTTGGGACTAGCGGCCCAAGCTCCTACAATGAGCAGTTCTTC.

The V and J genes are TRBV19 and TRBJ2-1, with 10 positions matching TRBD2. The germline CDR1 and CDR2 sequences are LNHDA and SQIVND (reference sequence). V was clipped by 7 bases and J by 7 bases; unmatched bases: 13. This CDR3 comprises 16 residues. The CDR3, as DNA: TGTGCCAGTACTCCGCCCCTCGGGACTAGCGAGAATGAGCAGTTCTTC. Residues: CASTPPLGTSENEQFF.

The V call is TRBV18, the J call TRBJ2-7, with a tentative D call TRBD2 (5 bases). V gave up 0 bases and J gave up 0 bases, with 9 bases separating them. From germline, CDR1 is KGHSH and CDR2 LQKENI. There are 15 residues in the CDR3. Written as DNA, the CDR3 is TGTGCCAGCTCACCACCCGCAACTAGCTCCTACGAGCAGTACTTC. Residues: CASSPPATSSYEQYF.

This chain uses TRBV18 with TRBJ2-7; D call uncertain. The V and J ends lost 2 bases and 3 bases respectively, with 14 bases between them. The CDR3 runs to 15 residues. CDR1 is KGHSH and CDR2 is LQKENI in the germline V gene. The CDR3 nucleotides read TGTGCCAGCTCACCAGTCCAGGAGTCTAACTACGAGCAGTACTTC. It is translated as CASSPVQESNYEQYF.

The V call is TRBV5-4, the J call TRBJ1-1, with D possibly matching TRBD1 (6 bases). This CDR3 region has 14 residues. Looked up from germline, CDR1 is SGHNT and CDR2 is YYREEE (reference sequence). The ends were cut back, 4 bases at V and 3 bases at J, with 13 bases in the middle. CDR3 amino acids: CASSVQGIDTEAFF. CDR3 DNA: TGTGCCAGCAGCGTGCAGGGGATAGACACTGAAGCTTTCTTT.

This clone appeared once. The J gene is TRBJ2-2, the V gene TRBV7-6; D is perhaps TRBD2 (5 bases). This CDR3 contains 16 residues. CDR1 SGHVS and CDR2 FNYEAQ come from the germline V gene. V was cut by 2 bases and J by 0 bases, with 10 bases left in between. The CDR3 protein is CASSLSPRANTGELFF. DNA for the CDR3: TGTGCCAGCAGCTTATCCCCGAGGGCGAACACCGGGGAGCTGTTTTTT.

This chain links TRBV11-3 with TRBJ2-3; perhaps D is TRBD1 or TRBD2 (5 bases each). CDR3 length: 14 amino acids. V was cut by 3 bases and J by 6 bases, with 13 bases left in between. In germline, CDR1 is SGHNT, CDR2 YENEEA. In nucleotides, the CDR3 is TGTGCCAGCAGCTTGGACCCGGGGACGGATACGCAGTATTTT. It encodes CASSLDPGTDTQYF.

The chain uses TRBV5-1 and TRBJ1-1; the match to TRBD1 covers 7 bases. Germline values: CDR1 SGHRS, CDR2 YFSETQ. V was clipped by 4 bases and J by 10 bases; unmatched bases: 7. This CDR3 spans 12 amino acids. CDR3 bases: TGCGCCAGCAGCCCCCAGGGGGAGGGAGCTTTCTTT. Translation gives CASSPQGEGAFF.

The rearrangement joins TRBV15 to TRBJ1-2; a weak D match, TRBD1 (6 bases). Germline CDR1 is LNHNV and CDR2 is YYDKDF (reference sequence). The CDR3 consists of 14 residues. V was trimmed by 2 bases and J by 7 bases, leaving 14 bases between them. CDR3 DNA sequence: TGTGCCACCAGCAGATCATCCACGGGGGCTGGCTACACCTTC. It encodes CATSRSSTGAGYTF.

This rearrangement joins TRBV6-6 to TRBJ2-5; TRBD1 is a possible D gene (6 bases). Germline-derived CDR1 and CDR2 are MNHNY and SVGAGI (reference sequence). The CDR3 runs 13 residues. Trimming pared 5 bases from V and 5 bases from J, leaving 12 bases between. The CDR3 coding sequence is TGTGCCAGCAGTCGGACAGCCCAGGAGACCCAGTACTTC. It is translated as CASSRTAQETQYF.